The 22 T cell receptor beta chains given below trace back to one sample, sequenced in a study of low-dose radiotherapy and immunotherapy resistance in tumors. cDNA synthesis used a TRAV/TRBV-specific primer set for both chains. A constant-region primer paired with the V-primer adapter amplified TCRs over roughly 18 PCR cycles. TCRdb recomputed calls from the reads with MiXCR, one row per CDR3 protein. The repertoire has around 100,000 distinct CDR3 sequences, about 20% of them found once; the top ten carry roughly 4%. The time point here: after trial treatment. The treatment was: LDRT plus nivolumab, ipilimumab, low-dose cyclophosphamide and aspirin (RACIN trial). Sample: PBMCs, taken after low-dose radiotherapy plus immunotherapy. Receptors originate from a male donor with prostate cancer.

The chain joins TRBV3-1 to TRBJ2-5; TRBD1 matches at 8 bases. The CDR3 extends over 16 amino acids. The ends lost 5 bases at V and 11 bases at J; junction bases unmatched: 19. CDR1 is LGHDT and CDR2 is YNNKEL in the germline V gene (reference sequence). In DNA form, the CDR3 reads TGTGCCAGCAGCGATGGGGGGACAGGCCTCCAAGGGTCTCAGTACTTC. This gives the protein CASSDGGTGLQGSQYF.

In regard to this clonotype: A much bigger clone sits one base away, suggesting this may be a read error. The chain joins TRBV7-2 to TRBJ2-5, with 10 bases aligning to TRBD2. The germline V gene encodes CDR1 SGHTA and CDR2 FQGNSA. This CDR3 region has 14 residues. CDR3 coding DNA: TGTGCCTGCAGCTTAGAGGGACTAGCGGAGACCCAGTACTTC. Amino acids: CACSLEGLAETQYF.

At least ten counts were recorded for this clonotype. The chain combines TRBV18 with TRBJ1-1, with 7 bases aligning to TRBD1. The CDR3 runs to 15 residues. The germline V gene has CDR1 KGHSH and CDR2 LQKENI. V lost 3 bases, J lost 3 bases, and 7 bases stayed unmatched. The CDR3 reads CASSPNRGIYTEAFF. DNA of the CDR3: TGTGCCAGCTCACCGAACAGGGGCATATACACTGAAGCTTTCTTT.

The sample holds many counts of this clonotype. The V gene is TRBV5-1, the J gene TRBJ2-3; D is perhaps TRBD2 (6 bases). The V gene's germline CDR1 is SGHRS and CDR2 YFSETQ. V shed 4 bases and J shed 1 base, with 13 bases lying between them. The CDR3 loop spans 15 amino acids. CDR3 region: CASSPERRGTDTQYF. DNA of the CDR3: TGCGCCAGCAGCCCGGAGAGGAGGGGCACAGATACGCAGTATTTT.

The chain couples TRBV11-2 to TRBJ2-2; 10 bases align to TRBD1. This CDR3 spans 18 amino acids. V shed 5 bases and J 6 bases; nucleotides not matched to a gene: 15. The germline V gene encodes CDR1 SGHAT and CDR2 FQNNGV. The CDR3 nucleotides are TGTGCCAGCAGCCCCTCCTTCGGGACAGGGGTTATGGCCGGGGAGCTGTTTTTT. Translating it yields CASSPSFGTGVMAGELFF. Full variable domain (outside the CDR3, taken from reference TRBV11-2 and TRBJ2-2): EAGVAQSPRYKIIEKRQSVAFWCNPISGHATLYWYQQILGQGPKLLIQFQNNGVVDDSQLPKDRFSAERLKGVDSTLKIQPAKLEDSAVYLCASSPSFGTGVMAGELFFGEGSRLTVL.

There are many counts of this clonotype. V gene TRBV5-4 combines with J gene TRBJ1-1; 7 bases match TRBD1. The CDR3 is made up of 13 amino acids. Germline V gene data show CDR1 as SGHNT and CDR2 as YYREEE (reference sequence). The V segment lost 7 bases and the J segment 6 bases; nucleotides outside the gene matches: 9. The CDR3 nucleotides are TGTGCCAGCCAAAGGGGGCGTAGGGCTGAAGCTTTCTTT. Translating it yields CASQRGRRAEAFF.

The table lists this clonotype with a few counts. Here the CDR3 reads CASSPGQYNSPLHF. As DNA, the CDR3 is TGTGCCAGTAGTCCGGGACAGTATAATTCACCCCTCCACTTT. This chain uses TRBV19 with TRBJ1-6, with 7 bases aligning to TRBD1. Germline V gives CDR1 LNHDA, CDR2 SQIVND (reference sequence). This CDR3 comprises 14 residues. The V and J ends lost 5 bases and 4 bases, in that order; junction bases with no gene match: 2.

The table lists this clonotype with many counts. V gene TRBV3-1 combines with J gene TRBJ2-7; D is perhaps TRBD1 (6 bases). Germline lookup yields CDR1 LGHDT and CDR2 YNNKEL (reference sequence). V was trimmed by 1 base and J by 5 bases, leaving 9 bases between them. This CDR3 has 13 amino acids. CDR3 region: CASSQGGGDEQYF. The CDR3 DNA follows: TGTGCCAGCAGCCAAGGTGGGGGCGACGAGCAGTACTTC.

This clonotype was observed many times. This sequence joins TRBV29-1 and TRBJ1-1; 7 positions match TRBD1. This CDR3 has 15 residues. Germline lookup yields CDR1 SQVTM and CDR2 ANQGSEA. V shed 7 bases, J shed 1 base, and the junction held 12 bases outside the gene matches. The CDR3 is CSGELQGRENTEAFF. CDR3 DNA: TGCAGCGGGGAGTTACAGGGGCGCGAGAACACTGAAGCTTTCTTT.

This clonotype was seen ten or more times. The V gene is TRBV7-2, the J gene TRBJ2-5; D ambiguous. Germline CDR1 is SGHTA and CDR2 is FQGNSA. With 2 bases removed from V and 2 bases from J, the gap between germline ends came to 6 bases. There are 13 residues in the CDR3. The CDR3 here is CASSLSQQETQYF. The CDR3 nucleotides are TGTGCCAGCAGCTTATCCCAGCAAGAGACCCAGTACTTC.

The V call is TRBV20-1, the J call TRBJ1-1; the D is unclear. This CDR3 is built from 12 residues. Germline CDR1 DFQATT, CDR2 SNEGSKA (reference sequence). V lost 6 bases and J lost 8, with 16 bases in between. The CDR3 is CSAYGERVEAFF. CDR3 bases: TGCAGTGCCTACGGGGAACGGGTAGAAGCTTTCTTT.

This clonotype has at least ten counts. In DNA form, the CDR3 reads TGTGCCAGCACCAAGTCATCAGGAGTCGCCTATGGCTACACCTTC. Its translation: CASTKSSGVAYGYTF. The rearrangement joins TRBV6-5 to TRBJ1-2; D gene ambiguous. Deletions cut 7 bases from V and 4 bases from J, with 19 bases between. The CDR3 totals 15 residues. CDR1 and CDR2 (germline): MNHEY, SVGAGI.

The genes are TRBV18 and TRBJ2-7; TRBD1 agrees at 7 bases. The CDR3 contains 15 residues. The germline V gene encodes CDR1 KGHSH and CDR2 LQKENI. V dropped 4 bases and J dropped 3; count of bases not matched to a gene: 9. The CDR3, as DNA: TGTGCCAGCTCACAGGACAGGTGGGGTTACTACGAGCAGTACTTC. Protein: CASSQDRWGYYEQYF.

This clonotype occurred many times. V and J are TRBV30 and TRBJ2-7; perhaps TRBD2 as D (6 bases). The CDR3 covers 14 residues. CDR1 GTSNPN and CDR2 SVGIG come from the germline V gene (reference sequence). The germline V and J ends were trimmed by 0 bases and 2 bases, with 11 bases remaining between them. The CDR3 spells CAWSVLGGPYEQYF. The DNA for the CDR3 is TGTGCCTGGAGTGTACTGGGGGGACCCTACGAGCAGTACTTC.

The rearrangement uses TRBV23-1 and TRBJ2-5; D is undetermined. TRBV23-1 is sorted into the ORF group, with uncertain function. The CDR3 covers 14 residues. The germline V and J ends were trimmed by 6 bases and 5 bases, with 16 bases remaining between them. CDR3 loop: CASSRALGKETQYF. The CDR3 DNA reads TGCGCCAGCAGCCGGGCCCTTGGCAAGGAGACCCAGTACTTC.

This clonotype appeared many times. The J gene is TRBJ2-5, the V gene TRBV7-9; unclear D gene. V was trimmed by 3 bases and J by 5 bases, leaving 10 bases between them. The CDR3 sequence is 13 residues long. Per the germline V gene, CDR1 is SEHNR and CDR2 is FQNEAQ (reference sequence). The CDR3 DNA reads TGTGCCAGCAGCTTCGCCCTGGGGGAGACCCAGTACTTC. Translation: CASSFALGETQYF.

On this clonotype itself: A far larger clone is only one base removed, so a read error is likely. The rearrangement joins TRBV12-3 or TRBV12-4 to TRBJ2-7; possible D gene TRBD2, 5 bases. The CDR3 sequence is 15 residues long. The germline V and J ends were trimmed by 4 bases and 7 bases, with 20 bases remaining between them. CDR3 protein: CASSYPGEGYNEQYF. The CDR3 bases are TGTGCCAGCAGTTACCCAGGTGAGGGATACAATGAGCAGTACTTC.

In this sample, this clonotype turned up many times. The J gene is TRBJ2-2, the V gene TRBV5-4; the D gene could be TRBD1 or TRBD2 (6 bases each). Germline lookup yields CDR1 SGHNT and CDR2 YYREEE (reference sequence). Trimming removed 7 bases from V and 0 bases from J, with 13 bases in between. The CDR3 runs 15 residues. In DNA form, the CDR3 reads TGTGCCAGCTCTTTCGGGGGCCCGAACACCGGGGAGCTGTTTTTT. Translation: CASSFGGPNTGELFF. Full variable domain (remainder filled in from reference TRBV5-4 and TRBJ2-2): ETGVTQSPTHLIKTRGQQVTLRCSSQSGHNTVSWYQQALGQGPQFIFQYYREEENGRGNFPPRFSGLQFPNYSSELNVNALELDDSALYLCASSFGGPNTGELFFGEGSRLTVL.

This clonotype has only a few counts. The chain carries TRBV6-5 and TRBJ1-2; D is perhaps TRBD1 (5 bases). V was cut by 3 bases and J by 2 bases, with 13 bases left in between. Germline CDR1 MNHEY, CDR2 SVGAGI. The CDR3 covers 15 residues. CDR3 nucleotide sequence: TGTGCCAGCAGTTATTTTCAGGGAAGGAACTATGGCTACACCTTC. Protein: CASSYFQGRNYGYTF.

This clonotype was recorded at least ten times. The V gene is TRBV20-1, the J gene TRBJ2-7, with D possibly being TRBD2 (6 bases). The germline V gene has CDR1 DFQATT and CDR2 SNEGSKA (reference sequence). V was pared by 0 bases and J by 6 bases, with 21 bases between. This CDR3 region has 16 residues. The CDR3 loop reads CSARDGGVGSRVEQYF. The CDR3 nucleotides are TGCAGTGCTAGAGATGGAGGGGTCGGGTCTCGAGTCGAGCAGTACTTC.

In its sample, this clonotype was seen a few times. J is TRBJ2-3 and V is TRBV11-2, with 8 positions matching TRBD2. The CDR3 runs 15 residues. Unmatched junction bases numbered 10, after V lost 0 bases and J lost 11 bases. Looked up from germline, CDR1 is SGHAT and CDR2 is FQNNGV. The DNA of the CDR3 is TGTGCCAGCAGCTTAGATGGGAGCGGGGGCCTTGGGCAGTATTTT. It is translated as CASSLDGSGGLGQYF.

The genes are TRBV28 and TRBJ2-7, with D uncertain. CDR3 size: 12 residues. Germline loops: CDR1 MDHEN, CDR2 SYDVKM. Trimming removed 7 bases from V and 4 bases from J, with 11 bases in between. The CDR3: CASNQAQYEQYF. CDR3 DNA sequence: TGTGCCAGCAATCAGGCCCAGTACGAGCAGTACTTC.